Shown below are 21 T cell receptor beta chains from a single sample sequenced in a study of blood T cell repertoires in COVID-19. Using immunoSEQ multiplex PCR, the repertoire was profiled, and TCRdb retains in-frame clones only, with some absent. Of around 69,000 clones listed, 75% to 85% are singletons. The specimen sequenced was peripheral blood. The receptor set was obtained from a woman in her sixties or seventies with acute or convalescent COVID-19.

V usage is TRBV6-1 and J usage is TRBJ2-5; 8 nucleotides match TRBD2. With 2 bases clipped from V and 4 bases from J, the junction kept 6 bases outside the gene matches. The CDR3 is 15 residues long. Germline values: CDR1 MNHNS, CDR2 SASEGT. CDR3 nucleotides: TGTGCCAGCAGTGAAAGCCTAGCGGGTTCAGAGACCCAGTACTTC. Encoded protein: CASSESLAGSETQYF.

Notes on this clone: Distinct nucleotide sequences in the sample also encode this CDR3. The chain joins TRBV9 to TRBJ2-7; 13 bases map to TRBD2. In germline, CDR1 is SGDLS, CDR2 YYNGEE. V shed 2 bases, J shed 2 bases, and the junction held 1 base outside the gene matches. This CDR3 is 15 amino acids long. The CDR3 coding sequence is TGTGCCAGCAGCGTCGGGACTAGCGGGACCTACGAGCAGTACTTC. It encodes CASSVGTSGTYEQYF.

This rearrangement joins TRBV28 to TRBJ2-3; D possibly corresponds to TRBD2 (6 bases). The CDR3 length is 14 residues. CDR1 and CDR2 (germline): MDHEN, SYDVKM. V was trimmed by 7 bases and J by 3 bases, leaving 14 bases between them. CDR3 protein: CASKSPGRTDTQYF. The CDR3 nucleotides are TGTGCCAGCAAATCCCCAGGGAGGACAGATACGCAGTATTTT.

The V and J genes are TRBV15 and TRBJ1-3, with unresolved D. The length of the CDR3 is 14 residues. Germline V gives CDR1 LNHNV, CDR2 YYDKDF (reference sequence). V was pared by 0 bases and J by 7 bases, with 10 bases between. Here the CDR3 DNA reads TGTGCCACCAGCAGAGACCCGCACGAGAACACCATATATTTT. It translates to CATSRDPHENTIYF.

The V and J genes are TRBV10-3 and TRBJ2-3; D is possibly TRBD2 (6 bases). CDR1 and CDR2 from the germline V gene are ENHRY and SYGVKD. The CDR3 has 11 residues. V dropped 3 bases and J dropped 8 bases, with 6 bases sitting between them. The CDR3 nucleotides are TGTGCCATCAGTGACGGGGGTACGCAGTATTTT. This gives the protein CAISDGGTQYF.

J is TRBJ1-5 and V is TRBV19; no definite D call. V lost 3 bases to trimming and J lost 7 bases, with 13 bases between them. The CDR3 consists of 14 residues. Germline loops: CDR1 LNHDA, CDR2 SQIVND (reference sequence). In DNA, the CDR3 is TGTGCCAGTAGTATTTCGGGCAGCGGGCAGCCCCAGCATTTT. Its protein is CASSISGSGQPQHF. Drawing the rest from reference TRBV19 and TRBJ1-5, the complete variable domain is DGGITQSPKYLFRKEGQNVTLSCEQNLNHDAMYWYRQDPGQGLRLIYYSQIVNDFQKGDIAEGYSVSREKKESFPLTVTSAQKNPTAFYLCASSISGSGQPQHFGDGTRLSIL.

In its sample, this clone was seen a few times. The sample holds other DNA sequences that translate to the same CDR3. This sequence joins TRBV6-1 and TRBJ1-3; D gene unclear. Germline-derived CDR1 and CDR2 are MNHNS and SASEGT. The V end was cut by 0 bases, the J end by 0 bases, with 6 bases between. The CDR3 covers 15 residues. For the CDR3, the DNA is TGTGCCAGCAGTGAAGCGGGGAGCTCTGGAAACACCATATATTTT. Its translation: CASSEAGSSGNTIYF.

The sample holds one count of this clone. The chain combines TRBV28 with TRBJ2-1, with a possible D match to TRBD2 (5 bases). This CDR3 has 13 residues. V was pared by 2 bases and J by 4 bases, with 6 bases between. Germline CDR1 MDHEN, CDR2 SYDVKM. The CDR3 sequence is CASSLREYNEQFF. Here the CDR3 DNA reads TGTGCCAGCAGTTTAAGGGAGTACAATGAGCAGTTCTTC.

The count of this clone is one. The genes are TRBV27 and TRBJ2-2; 10 bases map to TRBD2. Germline assignment: CDR1 MNHEY and CDR2 SMNVEV (reference sequence). This CDR3 has 16 residues. V trimming: 4 bases; J trimming: 1 base; junction bases outside the gene matches: 3. Written as DNA, the CDR3 is TGTGCCAGCAGTTCGGGACTAGCGTGGAACACCGGGGAGCTGTTTTTT. Translating gives CASSSGLAWNTGELFF.

The chain couples TRBV11-3 to TRBJ2-7; 13 bases line up with TRBD2. The V segment lost 5 bases and the J segment 0 bases; nucleotides outside the gene matches: 10. Germline loops: CDR1 SGHNT, CDR2 YENEEA. The CDR3 has 18 amino acids. DNA of the CDR3: TGTGCCAGCAGCCTGACTAGCGGGAGGCCCCAACTCTCCTACGAGCAGTACTTC. It translates to CASSLTSGRPQLSYEQYF.

The chain joins TRBV5-4 to TRBJ2-5, with D tentatively TRBD2 (5 bases). Germline V CDR1 and CDR2: SGHNT, YYREEE (reference sequence). This CDR3 has 14 residues. Between the trimmed V and J ends, which lost 4 bases and 2 bases, there was a span of 12 bases. This CDR3 is CASSPGRGQETQYF. As DNA, the CDR3 is TGTGCCAGCAGCCCGGGCCGCGGGCAAGAGACCCAGTACTTC. Looking up the rest from reference TRBV5-4 and TRBJ2-5 gives the full variable domain: ETGVTQSPTHLIKTRGQQVTLRCSSQSGHNTVSWYQQALGQGPQFIFQYYREEENGRGNFPPRFSGLQFPNYSSELNVNALELDDSALYLCASSPGRGQETQYFGPGTRLLVL.

This clone appeared a single time. The gene calls are TRBV16 and TRBJ2-7, with TRBD2 matching over 8 bases. Trimming cost V 2 bases and J 5 bases; bases outside gene matches: 14. Germline V CDR1 and CDR2: KGHSY, FQNENV. The CDR3 length is 17 residues. CDR3: CASSQIWDTAGVNEQYF. DNA of the CDR3: TGTGCCAGCAGCCAAATCTGGGATACAGCGGGAGTGAACGAGCAGTACTTC.

This chain's CDR3 is CASSFLAGVGEQYF. The CDR3 coding sequence is TGTGCCAGCAGTTTCCTAGCGGGAGTGGGAGAGCAGTACTTC. The chain carries TRBV27 and TRBJ2-7; 10 bases agree with TRBD2. The CDR3 spans 14 residues. V trimming: 3 bases; J trimming: 7 bases; junction bases outside the gene matches: 6. The germline V gene has CDR1 MNHEY and CDR2 SMNVEV (reference sequence).

The V and J genes are TRBV14 and TRBJ2-5, with 10 bases lining up with TRBD2. The V gene end was trimmed by 0 bases and the J gene end by 3 bases; junction bases not matched to a gene: 7. The CDR3 is 17 amino acids. Looked up from germline, CDR1 is SGHDN and CDR2 is FVKESK. CDR3 bases: TGTGCCAGCAGCCAAGAGGGGCTAGCGGGAGTAGAAGAGACCCAGTACTTC. Protein product: CASSQEGLAGVEETQYF.

This clone was observed a handful of times. This chain's CDR3 is CASSTSRGTPLHF. The CDR3, as DNA: TGTGCCAGCAGTACCTCCAGGGGGACACCCCTCCACTTT. The chain links TRBV28 to TRBJ1-6; 7 bases map to TRBD1. The V gene's germline CDR1 is MDHEN and CDR2 SYDVKM. V lost 5 bases to trimming and J lost 11 bases; unmatched junction nucleotides: 6. The CDR3 loop spans 13 amino acids.

The chain combines TRBV6-6 with TRBJ1-3, with a tentative D call TRBD1 (6 bases). Germline CDR1 and CDR2: MNHNY and SVGAGI (reference sequence). V was shortened by 7 bases and J by 0 bases, with 13 bases between the two germline ends. The CDR3 contains 15 residues. CDR3 residues: CASNPGASSGNTIYF. CDR3 coding DNA: TGTGCCAGCAACCCAGGGGCCAGCTCTGGAAACACCATATATTTT.

This chain uses TRBV4-1 with TRBJ2-1, with 10 bases lining up with TRBD2. Germline assignment: CDR1 MGHRA and CDR2 YSYEKL. The CDR3 covers 17 residues. V lost 1 base and J lost 9; bases outside the gene matches: 12. The CDR3 protein is CASSQALGASGSGEQFF. The CDR3 region has the DNA TGCGCCAGCAGCCAAGCCCTCGGGGCTAGCGGGAGTGGTGAGCAGTTCTTC.

J is TRBJ2-3 and V is TRBV18, with 9 bases that match TRBD2. The CDR3 is made up of 14 amino acids. V was pared by 5 bases and J by 0 bases, with 0 bases of the junction left unmatched. CDR1 and CDR2 from the germline V gene are KGHSH and LQKENI. Here the CDR3 reads CASSTSGSTDTQYF. For the CDR3, the DNA is TGTGCCAGCTCAACTAGCGGGAGCACAGATACGCAGTATTTT. The full variable domain, its missing parts supplied by reference TRBV18 and TRBJ2-3, is NAGVMQNPRHLVRRRGQEARLRCSPMKGHSHVYWYRQLPEEGLKFMVYLQKENIIDESGMPKERFSAEFPKEGPSILRIQQVVRGDSAAYFCASSTSGSTDTQYFGPGTRLTVL.

There are a few counts of this clone. The rearrangement joins TRBV3-1 (or the pseudogene TRBV3-2) to TRBJ2-7; a possible D gene is TRBD2 (6 bases). Deletions cut 4 bases from V and 2 bases from J, with 18 bases between. The CDR3 sequence is 16 residues long. Germline V CDR1 and CDR2: LGHDT, YNNKEL (reference sequence). The chain's CDR3 is CASSPLFGGSAYEQYF. The CDR3 nucleotides are TGTGCCAGCAGCCCGTTGTTCGGGGGAAGCGCCTACGAGCAGTACTTC.

In the case of this clone: The same CDR3 arises from other DNA sequences in this sample as well. The chain couples TRBV19 to TRBJ1-2, with 8 positions matching TRBD1. V was pared by 5 bases and J by 4 bases, with 3 bases of the junction left unmatched. The CDR3 runs 13 residues. Germline loops: CDR1 LNHDA, CDR2 SQIVND (reference sequence). The CDR3 DNA sequence: TGTGCCAGTAGTCGGGACAGGCGCTATGGCTACACCTTC. This codes for CASSRDRRYGYTF.

The rearrangement joins TRBV28 to TRBJ2-5, with D maybe TRBD1 (6 bases). Germline V gives CDR1 MDHEN, CDR2 SYDVKM. Trimming shortened V by 2 bases and J by 4 bases, and 8 bases separated the two germline ends. The CDR3 extends over 13 amino acids. CDR3 region: CASSLRGGETQYF. In DNA form, the CDR3 reads TGTGCCAGCAGTTTAAGAGGGGGAGAGACCCAGTACTTC.